This T cell receptor (beta chain) was recovered during a study of shared T cell receptors in the human thymus. This table comes from immunoSEQ multiplex PCR, and its TCRdb copy is limited to in-frame clones, with some not included. The sample has some 700,000 clones; over 75% are singletons. Germline V gene data show CDR1 as SGHRS and CDR2 as YFSETQ. The CDR3 has 16 residues. V was pared by 3 bases and J by 2 bases, with 18 bases between. This same sample was also taken into another study, of human thymus T cells. Turning to that study: Use of V and J genes seemed skewed within the thymic and blood repertoires. Reports from related research described highly overlapping thymic repertoires among unrelated individuals.

Input material: thymocytes. The chain recombines TRBV5-1 with TRBJ2-7; TRBD1 is a possible D gene (6 bases). This clonotype originated in a girl younger than two with a congenital heart defect. The chain's CDR3 is CASSSRGPPHTYEQYF. The CDR3, as DNA: TGCGCCAGCAGCTCCAGGGGACCACCCCATACCTACGAGCAGTACTTC.